The 4 T cell receptor beta chains below all came from one sample that was sequenced in a study of molecular identifiers for immune sequencing clone quantification. A single record per CDR3 protein comes from TCRdb applying MiXCR to the PCR reads. This table holds some 93,000 distinct CDR3 sequences, around a fifth found once. Sequences were obtained from naive CD8+ T cells from blood, with Jurkat cell RNA spiked in. The sample's subset: FACS-sorted CD8+CD4-CCR7+CD45RA+ naive T cells. The receptors stem from a human donor in good health. Some libraries in this study had Jurkat cell RNA spiked in.

This clonotype has a handful of counts. This chain links TRBV28 with TRBJ2-1; D tentatively fits TRBD1 or TRBD2 (6 bases each). Germline assignment: CDR1 MDHEN and CDR2 SYDVKM. The CDR3 totals 12 residues. V was shortened by 7 bases and J by 9 bases, with 13 bases between the two germline ends. The CDR3 loop reads CASNWGAGEQFF. For the CDR3, the DNA is TGTGCCAGCAACTGGGGGGCTGGTGAGCAGTTCTTC.

CDR3 in DNA: TGCGCCAGCAGCCAACTAGCGGGGGGCCCTTACGAGCAGTACTTC. Its translation: CASSQLAGGPYEQYF. V and J are TRBV4-1 and TRBJ2-7; 11 bases match TRBD2. Germline V CDR1 and CDR2: MGHRA, YSYEKL. The CDR3 sequence is 15 residues long. Germline trimming cut 2 bases from V and 4 bases from J; bases unmatched to any gene: 4.

This clonotype was picked up many times. The chain uses TRBV29-1 and TRBJ2-3, with D tentatively TRBD2 (6 bases). Per the germline V gene, CDR1 is SQVTM and CDR2 is ANQGSEA. V was trimmed by 2 bases and J by 1 base, leaving 10 bases between them. The CDR3 consists of 14 residues. CDR3 residues: CSVETGDGTDTQYF. CDR3 bases: TGCAGCGTTGAAACGGGAGACGGCACAGATACGCAGTATTTT.

This clonotype has just a few counts. This sequence joins TRBV5-1 and TRBJ2-1, with D possibly matching TRBD2 (5 bases). In germline, CDR1 is SGHRS, CDR2 YFSETQ. Deletions cut 4 bases from V and 5 bases from J, with 13 bases between. The CDR3 runs 14 residues. The CDR3 coding sequence is TGCGCCAGCAGCGGGTCCTCCGGGGACAATGAGCAGTTCTTC. This gives the protein CASSGSSGDNEQFF.